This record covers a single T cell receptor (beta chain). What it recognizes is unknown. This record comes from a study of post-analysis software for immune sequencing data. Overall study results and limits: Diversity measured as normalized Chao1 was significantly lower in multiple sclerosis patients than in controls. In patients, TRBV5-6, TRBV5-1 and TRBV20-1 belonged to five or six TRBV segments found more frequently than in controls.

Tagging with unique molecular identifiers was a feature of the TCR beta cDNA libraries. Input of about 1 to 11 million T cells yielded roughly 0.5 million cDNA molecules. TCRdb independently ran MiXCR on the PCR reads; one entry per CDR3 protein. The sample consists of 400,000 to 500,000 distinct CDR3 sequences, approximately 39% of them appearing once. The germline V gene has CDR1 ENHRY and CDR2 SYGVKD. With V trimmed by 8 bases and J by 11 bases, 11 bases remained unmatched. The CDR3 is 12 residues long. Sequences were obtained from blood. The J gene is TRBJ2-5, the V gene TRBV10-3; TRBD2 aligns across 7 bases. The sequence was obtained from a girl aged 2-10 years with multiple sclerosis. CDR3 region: CAIGEGFGEQYF. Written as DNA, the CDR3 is TGTGCCATCGGGGAGGGATTTGGAGAGCAGTACTTC.